The clone carrying this T cell receptor (beta chain) is medium-sized (0.01 to 0.1%) within its sample. Its antigen is unidentified. Each molecule of TCR cDNA was tagged with one unique molecular identifier. TCRdb processed the 5' RACE reads anew with MiXCR; each CDR3 protein has one entry. Among roughly 120,000 distinct CDR3 sequences listed, about 12% were seen once. This sample is drawn from a study of spatial heterogeneity in lung cancer. This CDR3 comprises 16 residues. Germline V lookup: CDR1 SGHTA, CDR2 FQGNSA. V lost 3 bases, J lost 3 bases, and 6 bases stayed unmatched. Time point of the sample: blood at routine non-recurrence follow-up after resection. Material for sequencing was whole RNA from tumor, nontumor lung or frozen PBMC, left unsorted. The study, taken as a whole, reports: Resection saw ubiquitous expanded tumor TCRs appear in blood more than follow-up did.

The source is a male donor with early-stage non-small cell lung cancer. The chain joins TRBV7-2 to TRBJ1-3, with TRBD1 matching 9 bases. The sequencing here drew on PBMCs, taken at follow-up. CDR3 sequence reads: CASSFGQGSGGNTIYF. CDR3 coding DNA: TGTGCCAGCAGCTTCGGACAGGGGTCAGGTGGAAACACCATATATTTT.